This T cell receptor (beta chain) originates from a study of T cells in Graves' hyperthyroidism and ophthalmopathy. Ten or more counts support this clonotype. Its antigen is undetermined. There were TCR beta CDR3 regions amplified from RNA transcripts. The TCR CDR3 first-round RT-PCR relied on the HTBI primer set. TCRdb independently ran MiXCR on the multiplex PCR reads; one entry per CDR3 protein. The sample holds 200,000 to 250,000 distinct CDR3 sequences, almost 25% seen once. Patients with ophthalmopathy all had a Clinical Activity Score of at least 3, a NOSPECS grade of at least 4 and duration under 3 months. Thyroid ultrasound, orbital computed tomography, clinical symptoms, and serum thyroxine and TRAb underpinned diagnoses. V was clipped by 2 bases and J by 3 bases, with 8 bases between them. The CDR3 loop spans 13 amino acids. Germline CDR1 reads MNHNS; CDR2 reads SASEGT. Findings and caveats of the study: Through a model of 13 V-J features, ophthalmopathy was separated from stable hyperthyroidism.

This clonotype was obtained from a woman between 40 and 55 years old with Graves' ophthalmopathy. The sample was blood. This chain connects TRBV6-1 to TRBJ2-7, with unresolved D. DNA of the CDR3: TGTGCCAGCAGTGAACGTTTAGGCTACGAGCAGTACTTC. It codes for CASSERLGYEQYF.